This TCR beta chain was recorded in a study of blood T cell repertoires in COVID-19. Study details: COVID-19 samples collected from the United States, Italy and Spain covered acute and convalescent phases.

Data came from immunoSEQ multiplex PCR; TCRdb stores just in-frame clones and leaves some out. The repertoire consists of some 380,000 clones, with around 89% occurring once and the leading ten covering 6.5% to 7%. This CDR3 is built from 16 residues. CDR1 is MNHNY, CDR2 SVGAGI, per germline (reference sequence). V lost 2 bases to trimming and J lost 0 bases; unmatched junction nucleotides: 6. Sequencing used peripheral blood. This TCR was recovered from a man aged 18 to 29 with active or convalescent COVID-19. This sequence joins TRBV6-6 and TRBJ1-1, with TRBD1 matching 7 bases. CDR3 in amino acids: CASSYAGGTVNTEAFF. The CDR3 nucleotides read TGTGCCAGCAGTTACGCCGGTGGGACAGTGAACACTGAAGCTTTCTTT.